These 23 T cell receptor beta chains came from one sample sequenced in a study of shared clonotypes between healthy human individuals. Measured with immunoSEQ multiplex PCR; TCRdb has only the in-frame clones, and not every one. In the table there are fewer than 700,000 clones, about 80% of which are singletons. The sample comprised PBMCs. Receptors were obtained from a woman between 40 and 55 years old in good health. Some clones in this sample may be carry-over from other donors' samples.

J is TRBJ1-2 and V is TRBV10-3; 8 bases are a match to TRBD1. The ends lost 3 bases at V and 0 bases at J; junction bases unmatched: 9. The CDR3 is 17 amino acids. CDR1 and CDR2 (germline): ENHRY, SYGVKD. The chain's CDR3 is CAISEATGGSSNYGYTF. CDR3 sequence (DNA): TGTGCCATCAGTGAAGCTACAGGGGGTTCTTCTAACTATGGCTACACCTTC.

This clone was detected only once. Other DNA sequences in this specimen translate into the identical CDR3. The V gene is TRBV19, the J gene TRBJ2-7; 7 bases are a match to TRBD1. CDR3 length: 12 amino acids. J lost 1 base, V lost 8 bases, and 2 bases had no gene match. Germline CDR1 is LNHDA and CDR2 is SQIVND (reference sequence). The CDR3 is CASSTGSYEQYF. For the CDR3, the DNA is TGTGCCAGTTCGACAGGGTCCTACGAGCAGTACTTC.

A word on this clone: At one of its ends the junction is not consistent with the germline gene, which may arise from a read error. This chain's CDR3 is CASSPNRSPGVF. The DNA of the CDR3 is TGTGCCAGCAGCCCAAACCGGAGCCCTGGGGTCTTC. This chain joins TRBV7-2 and TRBJ2-1; no definite D call. This CDR3 is 12 amino acids long. The germline V gene has CDR1 SGHTA and CDR2 FQGNSA.

The chain is built from TRBV2 and TRBJ1-2; perhaps TRBD1 as D (6 bases). Between the trimmed V and J ends, which lost 4 bases and 2 bases, there was a span of 8 bases. Germline V lookup: CDR1 SNHLY, CDR2 FYNNEI. The CDR3 has 13 residues. The CDR3 sequence: CASSVTGNYGYTF. Here the CDR3 DNA reads TGTGCCAGCAGTGTAACAGGGAACTATGGCTACACCTTC.

J is TRBJ2-1 and V is TRBV5-4, with 7 bases fitting TRBD2. V lost 0 bases and J lost 5; bases outside the gene matches: 5. Germline lookup yields CDR1 SGHNT and CDR2 YYREEE (reference sequence). The CDR3 runs 15 residues. The CDR3 nucleotides are TGTGCCAGCAGCTTGGATCGAGCGGGACACAATGAGCAGTTCTTC. Its protein product is CASSLDRAGHNEQFF. The full variable domain, completed using reference TRBV5-4 and TRBJ2-1, is ETGVTQSPTHLIKTRGQQVTLRCSSQSGHNTVSWYQQALGQGPQFIFQYYREEENGRGNFPPRFSGLQFPNYSSELNVNALELDDSALYLCASSLDRAGHNEQFFGPGTRLTVL.

This chain connects TRBV7-9 to TRBJ2-3, with no clear D. This CDR3 has 13 amino acids. Germline CDR1 SEHNR, CDR2 FQNEAQ (reference sequence). Trimming took off 1 base at V and 5 bases at J, with 7 bases between the two ends. Here the CDR3 reads CASSLGRGDTQYF. Written as DNA, the CDR3 is TGTGCCAGCAGCTTAGGGCGAGGAGATACGCAGTATTTT.

This clone was recorded a few times. CDR3 bases: TGTGCCAGCAGCCAGGACCTTCGCCGATTCGGGGAGCTGTTTTTT. Amino acid sequence: CASSQDLRRFGELFF. V is TRBV14 and J is TRBJ2-2; D is unresolved. CDR1 is SGHDN and CDR2 is FVKESK in the germline V gene. The CDR3 has 15 amino acids. Trimming stripped 3 bases from V and 7 bases from J, with 15 bases between.

This chain uses TRBV2 with TRBJ2-7, with D possibly being TRBD2 (5 bases). This CDR3 has 14 amino acids. The germline V gene has CDR1 SNHLY and CDR2 FYNNEI. The V end was cut by 6 bases, the J end by 3 bases, with 15 bases between. The CDR3 protein is CASSYGSLVYEQYF. CDR3 bases: TGTGCCAGCAGCTATGGGAGTCTGGTCTACGAGCAGTACTTC.

CDR3 in amino acids: CASSEGVGDEQFF. CDR3 nucleotides: TGTGCCAGCAGTGAAGGGGTGGGAGATGAGCAGTTCTTC. The chain combines TRBV2 with TRBJ2-1, with D perhaps TRBD2 (5 bases). Germline CDR1 is SNHLY and CDR2 is FYNNEI. Trimming stripped 1 base from V and 8 bases from J, with 9 bases between. The CDR3 covers 13 residues.

The chain has TRBV28 and TRBJ1-2, with a tentative D call TRBD1 (5 bases). Germline-derived CDR1 and CDR2 are MDHEN and SYDVKM. This CDR3 region has 17 residues. Between the trimmed V and J ends, which lost 5 bases and 4 bases, there was a span of 23 bases. DNA for the CDR3: TGTGCCAGCAGTCCCGGCGGGGGGTCGGGACCGGCCTATGGCTACACCTTC. The encoded protein is CASSPGGGSGPAYGYTF.

The gene calls are TRBV1 and TRBJ1-4. TRBV1 is a recognized pseudogene. This CDR3 region has 16 residues. The chain's CDR3 is CTSSQDRGGWCEKLFF. The CDR3 nucleotides are TGCACCAGCAGCCAAGATCGAGGAGGGTGGTGTGAAAAACTGTTTTTT.

The chain joins TRBV5-6 to TRBJ2-4, with D perhaps assigned TRBD1 or TRBD2 (5 bases each). The CDR3 loop spans 12 amino acids. Trimming pared 0 bases from V and 13 bases from J, leaving 11 bases between. Germline CDR1 reads SGHDT; CDR2 reads YYEEEE. CDR3: CASSLGDRQQYF. For the CDR3, the DNA is TGTGCCAGCAGCTTGGGGGACCGACAGCAGTACTTC.

This clone was recorded a few times. The chain joins TRBV6-1 to TRBJ2-1, with no clear D. V dropped 4 bases and J dropped 1 base, with 8 bases sitting between them. CDR1 is MNHNS, CDR2 SASEGT, per germline. The CDR3 spans 14 residues. The chain's CDR3 is CASSGSDSYNEQFF. Written as DNA, the CDR3 is TGTGCCAGCAGTGGGTCAGATTCCTACAATGAGCAGTTCTTC.

The J gene is TRBJ2-7, the V gene TRBV27; D unclear. This CDR3 comprises 13 residues. Germline V lookup: CDR1 MNHEY, CDR2 SMNVEV (reference sequence). Trimming took 4 bases from V and 6 from J, leaving 13 bases between them. CDR3 residues: CASSSYRRLEQYF. In DNA, the CDR3 is TGTGCCAGCAGTTCTTACCGGCGGCTCGAGCAGTACTTC.

The gene calls are TRBV19 and TRBJ2-1, with 10 bases identical to TRBD2. CDR1 is LNHDA, CDR2 SQIVND, per germline (reference sequence). The trim removed 7 bases at V and 4 bases at J, leaving 10 bases unmatched. The CDR3 sequence is 16 residues long. This CDR3 is CASTPRALAGYNEQFF. The CDR3 nucleotides are TGTGCCAGTACCCCCCGGGCACTAGCGGGATACAATGAGCAGTTCTTC.

This chain joins TRBV6-1 and TRBJ2-1; TRBD1 might be the D (7 bases). V lost 4 bases to trimming and J lost 7 bases, with 23 bases between them. The CDR3 loop spans 17 amino acids. Germline loops: CDR1 MNHNS, CDR2 SASEGT. The CDR3 coding sequence is TGTGCCAGCAGTGTTTTCGGGGGACAGCTACCAAGAAATGAGCAGTTCTTC. This gives the protein CASSVFGGQLPRNEQFF.

This clone appeared a single time. This chain uses TRBV27 with TRBJ2-1, with 10 bases aligning to TRBD2. The CDR3 contains 16 residues. Germline CDR1 and CDR2: MNHEY and SMNVEV (reference sequence). Unmatched junction bases numbered 10, after V lost 6 bases and J lost 5 bases. The CDR3, as DNA: TGTGCCAGCAGACCTACATCTAGCGGGAGCCACAATGAGCAGTTCTTC. Protein product: CASRPTSSGSHNEQFF.

This clone has only a few counts. A read error is the likely source, as a far larger clone sits one nucleotide away. The chain employs TRBV10-3 and TRBJ1-5; possible D gene TRBD1, 5 bases. The CDR3 runs to 14 residues. Trimming stripped 5 bases from V and 4 bases from J, with 12 bases between. The germline gives CDR1 ENHRY, CDR2 SYGVKD. In DNA, the CDR3 is TGTGCCATCAGTTACGGGACGGAGAATCAGCCCCAGCATTTT. It yields the protein CAISYGTENQPQHF.

J is TRBJ1-2 and V is TRBV7-9, with TRBD1 identical over 7 bases. V was clipped by 5 bases and J by 3 bases; unmatched bases: 3. From germline, CDR1 is SEHNR and CDR2 FQNEAQ (reference sequence). The length of the CDR3 is 13 residues. DNA of the CDR3: TGTGCCAGCAGCCCGGGACAGCACTATGGCTACACCTTC. This codes for CASSPGQHYGYTF. Filled out from reference TRBV7-9 and TRBJ1-2, the complete variable domain reads DTGVSQNPRHKITKRGQNVTFRCDPISEHNRLYWYRQTLGQGPEFLTYFQNEAQLEKSRLLSDRFSAERPKGSFSTLEIQRTEQGDSAMYLCASSPGQHYGYTFGSGTRLTVV.

This clone was counted a few times. V gene TRBV6-6 combines with J gene TRBJ1-5; D is unclear. Trimming shortened V by 6 bases and J by 5 bases, and 11 bases separated the two germline ends. Per the germline V gene, CDR1 is MNHNY and CDR2 is SVGAGI (reference sequence). This CDR3 region has 13 residues. Here the CDR3 reads CASRDGGHQPQHF. As DNA, the CDR3 is TGTGCCAGCAGGGACGGTGGCCATCAGCCCCAGCATTTT.

CDR3 amino acids: CASNKGGGMSNQPQHF. The CDR3 DNA reads TGTGCCAGCAATAAAGGGGGGGGGATGAGCAATCAGCCCCAGCATTTT. V usage is TRBV28 and J usage is TRBJ1-5; TRBD1 might be the D (6 bases). The ends were cut back, 7 bases at V and 1 base at J, with 17 bases in the middle. The germline gives CDR1 MDHEN, CDR2 SYDVKM. The CDR3 totals 16 residues.

V is TRBV18 and J is TRBJ1-3; 8 positions match TRBD1. V was pared by 4 bases and J by 2 bases, with 4 bases of the junction left unmatched. This CDR3 region has 15 residues. Germline-derived CDR1 and CDR2 are KGHSH and LQKENI. CDR3 region: CASSRQGPAGNTIYF. The CDR3 DNA reads as TGTGCCAGCTCACGACAGGGGCCAGCTGGAAACACCATATATTTT.

V is TRBV19 and J is TRBJ1-2; tentative D call: TRBD1 (6 bases). From germline, CDR1 is LNHDA and CDR2 SQIVND (reference sequence). The CDR3 is 15 residues long. Trimming removed 6 bases from V and 4 bases from J, with 18 bases in between. The CDR3 spells CASRRSGTKAYGYTF. CDR3 in DNA: TGTGCCAGTAGACGCTCCGGGACAAAGGCCTATGGCTACACCTTC.